The present T cell receptor beta chain was sequenced within a study of CD8 T cells in ankylosing spondylitis. V was trimmed by 11 bases and J by 5 bases, leaving 17 bases between them. The CDR3 runs to 13 residues. The germline V gene has CDR1 KGHSH and CDR2 LQKENI. Concerning this clonotype: A much more abundant neighbour one base away suggests this may be a read error.

From the 5' RACE reads, TCRdb called clonotypes with MiXCR, one entry per CDR3 protein. The sample lists about 130,000 distinct CDR3 sequences, around 7% seen once, with over 9% in the top ten. The gene calls are TRBV18 and TRBJ2-3, with D possibly being TRBD2 (5 bases). This sequence originates from a male donor with ankylosing spondylitis or in good health (not recorded which). Sequenced input: blood, either unsorted or a sorted T cell fraction (not recorded which). The CDR3 region is CAEVAAAEDTQYF. The CDR3 region has the DNA TGTGCCGAGGTGGCGGCAGCGGAAGATACGCAGTATTTT. Supplemented by reference TRBV18 and TRBJ2-3, the full variable domain reads NAGVMQNPRHLVRRRGQEARLRCSPMKGHSHVYWYRQLPEEGLKFMVYLQKENIIDESGMPKERFSAEFPKEGPSILRIQQVVRGDSAAYFCAEVAAAEDTQYFGPGTRLTVL.